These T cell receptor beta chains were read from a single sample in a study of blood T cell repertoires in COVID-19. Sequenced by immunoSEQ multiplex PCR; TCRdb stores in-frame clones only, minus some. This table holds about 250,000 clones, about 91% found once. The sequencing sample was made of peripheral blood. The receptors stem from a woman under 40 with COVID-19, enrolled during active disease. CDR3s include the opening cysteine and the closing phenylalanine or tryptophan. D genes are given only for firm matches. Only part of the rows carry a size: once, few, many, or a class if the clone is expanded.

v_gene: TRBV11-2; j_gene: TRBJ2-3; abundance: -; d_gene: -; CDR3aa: CASSPLYRSDTQYF; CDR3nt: TGTGCCAGCAGCCCCCTCTACCGGTCAGATACGCAGTATTTT
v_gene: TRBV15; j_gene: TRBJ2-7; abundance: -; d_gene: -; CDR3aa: CATSPGVSVRSYEQYF; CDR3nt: TGTGCCACCAGCCCAGGGGTATCGGTACGGTCCTACGAGCAGTACTTC
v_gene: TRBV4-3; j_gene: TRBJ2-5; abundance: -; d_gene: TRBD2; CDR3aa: CASSQEEAGGPETQYF; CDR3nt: TGCGCCAGCAGCCAAGAGGAAGCGGGGGGGCCGGAGACCCAGTACTTC
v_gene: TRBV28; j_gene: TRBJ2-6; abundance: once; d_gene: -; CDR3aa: CASRRASSGANVLTF; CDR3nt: TGTGCCAGCAGGCGGGCCTCCTCTGGGGCCAACGTCCTGACTTTC
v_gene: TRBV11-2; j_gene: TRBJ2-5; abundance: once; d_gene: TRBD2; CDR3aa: CASRLGLAGDPRTQYF; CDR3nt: TGTGCCAGCAGACTTGGACTAGCGGGGGACCCCAGGACCCAGTACTTC
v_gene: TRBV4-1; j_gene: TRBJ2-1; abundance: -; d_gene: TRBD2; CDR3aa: CASSQDKTSGYYNEQFF; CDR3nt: TGCGCCAGCAGCCAAGATAAGACTAGCGGGTACTACAATGAGCAGTTCTTC
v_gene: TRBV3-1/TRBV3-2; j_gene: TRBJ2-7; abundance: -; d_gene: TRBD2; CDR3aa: CASSQEYGSSGEREQYF; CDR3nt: TGTGCCAGCAGCCAAGAGTATGGGTCTAGCGGGGAGAGGGAGCAGTACTTC
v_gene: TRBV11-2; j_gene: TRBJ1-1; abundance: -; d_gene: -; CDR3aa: CASSLNRGNTEAFF; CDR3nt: TGTGCCAGCAGCCTTAATCGGGGTAACACTGAAGCTTTCTTT
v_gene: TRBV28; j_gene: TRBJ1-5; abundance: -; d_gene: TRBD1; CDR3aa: CASRRPGQRNQPQHF; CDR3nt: TGTGCCAGCAGAAGGCCGGGACAGCGCAATCAGCCCCAGCATTTT
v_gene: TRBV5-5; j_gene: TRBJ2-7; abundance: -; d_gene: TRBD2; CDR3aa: CASSSGGWGGYEQYF; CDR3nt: TGTGCCAGCAGCTCCGGTGGTTGGGGAGGGTACGAGCAGTACTTC
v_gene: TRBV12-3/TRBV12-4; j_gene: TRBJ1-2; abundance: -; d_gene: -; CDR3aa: CASSYDRSGYTF; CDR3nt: TGTGCCAGCAGTTACGACAGGAGCGGCTACACCTTC
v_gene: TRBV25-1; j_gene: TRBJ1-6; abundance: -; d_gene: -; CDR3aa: CASSEFRGNSPLHF; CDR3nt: TGTGCCAGCAGTGAATTTAGGGGTAATTCACCCCTCCACTTT
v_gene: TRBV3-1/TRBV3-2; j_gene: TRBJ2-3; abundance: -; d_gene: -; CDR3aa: CASSQDEPVHPTDTQYF; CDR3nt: TGTGCCAGCAGCCAAGATGAACCAGTCCACCCCACAGATACGCAGTATTTT
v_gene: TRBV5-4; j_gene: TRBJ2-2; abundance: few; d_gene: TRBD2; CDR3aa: CASSPGRAGQITGELFF; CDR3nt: TGTGCCAGCAGCCCGGGGAGGGCAGGGCAGATCACCGGGGAGCTGTTTTTT
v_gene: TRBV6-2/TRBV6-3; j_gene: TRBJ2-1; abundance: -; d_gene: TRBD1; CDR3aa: CASSYYGVGQGYNEQFF; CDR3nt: TGTGCCAGCAGTTACTATGGAGTGGGACAGGGTTACAATGAGCAGTTCTTC
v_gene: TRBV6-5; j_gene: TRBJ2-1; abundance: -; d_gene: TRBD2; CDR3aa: CASTLAGGPYNEQFF; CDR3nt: TGTGCCAGCACGCTAGCGGGAGGGCCATACAATGAGCAGTTCTTC
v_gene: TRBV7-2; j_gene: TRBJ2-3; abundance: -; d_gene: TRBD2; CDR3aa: CASSLARTSGRNTDTQYF; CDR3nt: TGTGCCAGCAGCTTAGCGCGAACTAGCGGGAGGAACACAGATACGCAGTATTTT
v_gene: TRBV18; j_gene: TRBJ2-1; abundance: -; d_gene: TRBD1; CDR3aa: CASSPGQSHNEQFF; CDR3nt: TGTGCCAGCTCACCGGGACAGTCCCACAATGAGCAGTTCTTC
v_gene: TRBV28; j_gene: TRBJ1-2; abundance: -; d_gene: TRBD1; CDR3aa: CASSFGQGYRDGYTF; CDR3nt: TGTGCCAGCAGTTTCGGACAGGGGTATAGGGATGGCTACACCTTC
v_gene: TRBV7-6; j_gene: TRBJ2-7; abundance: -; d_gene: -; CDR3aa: CASSSLSPYEQYF; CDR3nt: TGTGCCAGCAGCTCGTTATCCCCCTACGAGCAGTACTTC
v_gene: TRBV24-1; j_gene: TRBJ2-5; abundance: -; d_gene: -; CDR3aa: CATSVANQETQYF; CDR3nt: TGTGCCACCAGCGTGGCAAATCAAGAGACCCAGTACTTC
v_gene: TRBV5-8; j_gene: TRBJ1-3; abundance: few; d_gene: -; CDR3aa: CASSLQGMTGNTIYF; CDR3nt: TGTGCCAGCAGCTTGCAGGGAATGACTGGAAACACCATATATTTT
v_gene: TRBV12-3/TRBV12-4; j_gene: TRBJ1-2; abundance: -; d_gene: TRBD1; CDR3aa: CASRQGAYGYTF; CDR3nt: TGTGCCAGCAGACAGGGGGCCTATGGCTACACCTTC
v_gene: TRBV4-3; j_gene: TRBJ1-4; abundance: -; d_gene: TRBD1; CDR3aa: CASSSPGQGVEKLFF; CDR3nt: TGCGCCAGCAGCAGTCCGGGACAGGGTGTTGAAAAACTGTTTTTT
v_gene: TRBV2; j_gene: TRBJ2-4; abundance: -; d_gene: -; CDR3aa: CATLGGGLAKNIQYF; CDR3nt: TGTGCTACACTGGGTGGGGGCCTAGCCAAAAACATTCAGTACTTC
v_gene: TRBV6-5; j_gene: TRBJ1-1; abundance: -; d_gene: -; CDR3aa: CASSYTGNTEAFF; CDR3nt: TGTGCCAGCAGTTACACGGGGAACACTGAAGCTTTCTTT
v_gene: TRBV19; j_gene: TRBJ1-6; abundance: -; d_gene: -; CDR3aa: CASSPSPGGNSPLHF; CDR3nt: TGTGCCAGTAGTCCCAGTCCGGGGGGCAATTCACCCCTCCACTTT
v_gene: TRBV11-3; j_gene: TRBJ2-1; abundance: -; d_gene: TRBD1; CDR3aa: CASSPAGGYNEQFF; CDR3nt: TGTGCCAGCAGCCCGGCAGGGGGCTACAATGAGCAGTTCTTC
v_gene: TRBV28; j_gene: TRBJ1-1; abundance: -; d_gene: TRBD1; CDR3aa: CASSLRTGANTEAFF; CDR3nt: TGTGCCAGCAGCCTTAGGACAGGGGCAAACACTGAAGCTTTCTTT
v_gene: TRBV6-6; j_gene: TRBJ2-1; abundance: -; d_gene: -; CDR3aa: CASSYFGNEQFF; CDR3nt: TGTGCCAGCAGTTACTTCGGCAATGAGCAGTTCTTC
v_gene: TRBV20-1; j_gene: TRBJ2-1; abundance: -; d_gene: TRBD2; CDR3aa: CSASGAGGWNEQFF; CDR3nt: TGCAGTGCTAGTGGAGCGGGAGGCTGGAATGAGCAGTTCTTC
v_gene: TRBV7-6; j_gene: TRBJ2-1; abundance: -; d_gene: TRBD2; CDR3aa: CASSWTSGSSYNEQFF; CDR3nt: TGTGCCAGCAGCTGGACTAGCGGGAGCTCCTACAATGAGCAGTTCTTC
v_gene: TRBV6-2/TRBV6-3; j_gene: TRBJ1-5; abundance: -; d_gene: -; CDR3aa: CASSYSPLDQPQHF; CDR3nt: TGTGCCAGCAGTTACTCGCCTCTAGATCAGCCCCAGCATTTT
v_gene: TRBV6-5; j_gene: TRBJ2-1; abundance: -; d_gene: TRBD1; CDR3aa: CASSQDRVLNEQFF; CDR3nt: TGTGCCAGCAGCCAGGACAGGGTTTTGAATGAGCAGTTCTTC
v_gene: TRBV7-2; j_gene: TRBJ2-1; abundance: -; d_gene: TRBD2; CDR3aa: CASSVSGGAYNEQFF; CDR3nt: TGTGCCAGCAGCGTTAGCGGGGGGGCTTACAATGAGCAGTTCTTC
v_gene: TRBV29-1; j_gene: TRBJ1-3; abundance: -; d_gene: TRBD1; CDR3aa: CSVEHWDRVEAGNTIYF; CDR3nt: TGCAGCGTTGAGCATTGGGACAGGGTAGAGGCTGGAAACACCATATATTTT
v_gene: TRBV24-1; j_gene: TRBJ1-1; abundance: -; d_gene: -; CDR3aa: CATSDYQVEAFF; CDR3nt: TGTGCCACCAGTGATTACCAGGTTGAAGCTTTCTTT
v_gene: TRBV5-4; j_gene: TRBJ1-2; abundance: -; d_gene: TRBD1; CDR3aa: CASSPGTGGVNGYTF; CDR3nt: TGTGCCAGCAGCCCTGGGACAGGGGGTGTAAATGGCTACACCTTC
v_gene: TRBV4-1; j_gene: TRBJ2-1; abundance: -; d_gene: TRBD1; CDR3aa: CASSPGTGTAINEQFF; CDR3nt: TGCGCCAGCAGCCCAGGAACCGGGACAGCGATCAATGAGCAGTTCTTC
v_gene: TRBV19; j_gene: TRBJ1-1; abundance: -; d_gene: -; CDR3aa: CASSFRTGDTEAFF; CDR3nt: TGTGCCAGTAGTTTCCGGACCGGGGACACTGAAGCTTTCTTT
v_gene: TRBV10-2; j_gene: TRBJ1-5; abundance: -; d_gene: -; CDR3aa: CASNDGDNQPQHF; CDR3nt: TGCGCCAGTAACGACGGAGACAATCAGCCCCAGCATTTT